Listed below are T cell receptor beta chains from one sample, sequenced in a study of siplizumab effects on memory and regulatory T cells. Here immunoSEQ multiplex PCR was the method, and the copy in TCRdb shows in-frame clones only, minus some. Among approximately 75,000 clones listed, approximately 93% were seen once. Sequenced: CD8+ T cells sorted from blood. These receptors came from a human donor in good health. CDR3s include the opening cysteine and the closing phenylalanine or tryptophan. Each record gives: V gene, D gene, clone size, J gene, CDR3 protein, CDR3 DNA. A D gene is named only where the DNA matches it firmly. Size values are once, few and many counts, or a class for expanded clones, and some rows have none.

V gene: TRBV7-9
D gene: -
clone size: -
J gene: TRBJ1-2
CDR3 protein: CAARAPPSYGYTF
CDR3 DNA: TGTGCCGCTCGGGCCCCCCCGAGCTATGGCTACACCTTC

V gene: TRBV7-9
D gene: TRBD2
clone size: -
J gene: TRBJ2-1
CDR3 protein: CASSDGFAGGAPNEQFF
CDR3 DNA: TGTGCCAGCAGCGACGGGTTCGCGGGGGGCGCTCCCAATGAGCAGTTCTTC

V gene: TRBV27
D gene: -
clone size: -
J gene: TRBJ1-5
CDR3 protein: CASSLQGNNQPQHF
CDR3 DNA: TGTGCCAGCAGTTTGCAGGGGAACAATCAGCCCCAGCATTTT

V gene: TRBV15
D gene: TRBD1
clone size: once
J gene: TRBJ1-3
CDR3 protein: CATNDRGSSGNTIYF
CDR3 DNA: TGTGCCACGAACGACAGGGGCAGCTCTGGAAACACCATATATTTT

V gene: TRBV7-9
D gene: TRBD1
clone size: -
J gene: TRBJ1-5
CDR3 protein: CASSVLQGTGQPQHF
CDR3 DNA: TGTGCCAGCAGCGTCTTACAGGGGACGGGGCAGCCCCAGCATTTT

V gene: TRBV19
D gene: TRBD1
clone size: -
J gene: TRBJ1-1
CDR3 protein: CASNPGGATEAFF
CDR3 DNA: TGTGCCAGTAATCCAGGGGGGGCCACTGAAGCTTTCTTT

V gene: TRBV13
D gene: TRBD1
clone size: -
J gene: TRBJ2-2
CDR3 protein: CASSLAGQGAYTGELFF
CDR3 DNA: TGTGCCAGCAGCTTAGCCGGACAGGGTGCCTACACCGGGGAGCTGTTTTTT

V gene: TRBV4-1
D gene: -
clone size: -
J gene: TRBJ2-6
CDR3 protein: CASSQDRGVGGANVLTF
CDR3 DNA: TGCGCCAGCAGCCAAGATCGAGGGGTAGGTGGGGCCAACGTCCTGACTTTC

V gene: TRBV7-9
D gene: -
clone size: -
J gene: TRBJ1-5
CDR3 protein: CASSYAGVGQPQHF
CDR3 DNA: TGTGCCAGCAGCTATGCAGGGGTTGGGCAGCCCCAGCATTTT

V gene: TRBV11-2
D gene: -
clone size: few
J gene: TRBJ2-7
CDR3 protein: CASSSGTYEQYF
CDR3 DNA: TGTGCCAGCAGCTCCGGGACATACGAGCAGTACTTC

V gene: TRBV4-1
D gene: -
clone size: -
J gene: TRBJ1-1
CDR3 protein: CASTWATEAFF
CDR3 DNA: TGCGCCAGCACCTGGGCCACTGAAGCTTTCTTT

V gene: TRBV13
D gene: -
clone size: -
J gene: TRBJ1-1
CDR3 protein: CASSLVGEGNTEAFF
CDR3 DNA: TGTGCCAGCAGCTTAGTAGGGGAGGGGAACACTGAAGCTTTCTTT

V gene: TRBV9
D gene: -
clone size: -
J gene: TRBJ2-3
CDR3 protein: CASSVITDTQYF
CDR3 DNA: TGTGCCAGCAGCGTCATCACAGATACGCAGTATTTT

V gene: TRBV5-1
D gene: -
clone size: -
J gene: TRBJ2-7
CDR3 protein: CASSLGDIAYEQYF
CDR3 DNA: TGCGCCAGCAGTTTGGGGGACATAGCCTACGAGCAGTACTTC

V gene: TRBV7-3
D gene: TRBD2
clone size: once
J gene: TRBJ2-3
CDR3 protein: CASSLTGGSTDTQYF
CDR3 DNA: TGTGCCAGCAGCCTTACGGGGGGTTCCACAGATACGCAGTATTTT

V gene: TRBV7-7
D gene: -
clone size: -
J gene: TRBJ2-1
CDR3 protein: CATSGGPHNEQFF
CDR3 DNA: TGTGCCACCTCCGGGGGGCCCCACAATGAGCAGTTCTTC

V gene: TRBV7-7
D gene: TRBD2
clone size: -
J gene: TRBJ2-1
CDR3 protein: CASVSGNEQFF
CDR3 DNA: TGTGCCAGCGTTAGCGGGAATGAGCAGTTCTTC

V gene: TRBV2
D gene: -
clone size: -
J gene: TRBJ2-3
CDR3 protein: CASRGDTQYF
CDR3 DNA: TGTGCCAGCAGGGGAGATACGCAGTATTTT

V gene: TRBV28
D gene: -
clone size: -
J gene: TRBJ2-2
CDR3 protein: CASSRGTFTGELFF
CDR3 DNA: TGTGCCAGCAGTCGGGGGACCTTCACCGGGGAGCTGTTTTTT

V gene: TRBV11-2
D gene: -
clone size: -
J gene: TRBJ1-4
CDR3 protein: CASSQRGATNEKLFF
CDR3 DNA: TGTGCCAGCAGTCAACGAGGTGCAACTAATGAAAAACTGTTTTTT

V gene: TRBV5-5
D gene: -
clone size: once
J gene: TRBJ2-1
CDR3 protein: CASSLFWQGNEQFF
CDR3 DNA: TGTGCCAGCAGCTTGTTTTGGCAGGGCAATGAGCAGTTCTTC

V gene: TRBV5-4
D gene: -
clone size: -
J gene: TRBJ1-1
CDR3 protein: CASSWGEWGNTEAFF
CDR3 DNA: TGTGCCAGCAGCTGGGGGGAATGGGGAAACACTGAAGCTTTCTTT

V gene: TRBV7-9
D gene: -
clone size: -
J gene: TRBJ1-1
CDR3 protein: CASRLGGNTEAFF
CDR3 DNA: TGTGCCAGCAGGTTGGGTGGGAACACTGAAGCTTTCTTT

V gene: TRBV11-2
D gene: -
clone size: -
J gene: TRBJ2-7
CDR3 protein: CASSLADGTYEQYF
CDR3 DNA: TGTGCCAGCAGCTTAGCGGACGGGACCTACGAGCAGTACTTC

V gene: TRBV19
D gene: -
clone size: -
J gene: TRBJ1-3
CDR3 protein: CASSTGGMDTIYF
CDR3 DNA: TGTGCCAGTAGTACGGGGGGCATGGACACCATATATTTT

V gene: TRBV19
D gene: -
clone size: -
J gene: TRBJ1-5
CDR3 protein: CASSGEYQPQHF
CDR3 DNA: TGTGCCAGTTCGGGTGAATATCAGCCCCAGCATTTT

V gene: TRBV13
D gene: -
clone size: -
J gene: TRBJ1-5
CDR3 protein: CASSLGQSRNQPQHF
CDR3 DNA: TGTGCCAGCAGTCTCGGACAGTCTCGGAATCAGCCCCAGCATTTT

V gene: TRBV6-5
D gene: TRBD1
clone size: -
J gene: TRBJ2-7
CDR3 protein: CASSYVDRGIYEQYF
CDR3 DNA: TGTGCCAGCAGTTACGTGGACAGGGGAATCTACGAGCAGTACTTC

V gene: TRBV7-6
D gene: -
clone size: once
J gene: TRBJ2-3
CDR3 protein: CASSLSGGNTDTQYF
CDR3 DNA: TGTGCCAGCAGCTTATCAGGAGGGAACACAGATACGCAGTATTTT

V gene: TRBV30
D gene: TRBD1
clone size: -
J gene: TRBJ1-1
CDR3 protein: CARGQGGTEAFF
CDR3 DNA: TGTGCCCGAGGACAGGGTGGCACTGAAGCTTTCTTT

V gene: TRBV28
D gene: -
clone size: -
J gene: TRBJ2-3
CDR3 protein: CASSFVGVSTDTQYF
CDR3 DNA: TGTGCCAGCAGTTTTGTGGGGGTAAGCACAGATACGCAGTATTTT

V gene: TRBV25-1
D gene: -
clone size: -
J gene: TRBJ2-7
CDR3 protein: CASSVSTYEQYF
CDR3 DNA: TGTGCCAGCAGCGTGTCCACCTACGAGCAGTACTTC

V gene: TRBV5-5
D gene: -
clone size: few
J gene: TRBJ1-1
CDR3 protein: CASSLGVQAPSGAFF
CDR3 DNA: TGTGCCAGCAGCCTGGGGGTCCAAGCACCCTCGGGAGCTTTCTTT

V gene: TRBV28
D gene: -
clone size: -
J gene: TRBJ1-4
CDR3 protein: CASHNLGDSTNEKLFF
CDR3 DNA: TGTGCCAGCCATAATCTTGGTGACTCAACTAATGAAAAACTGTTTTTT

V gene: TRBV2
D gene: -
clone size: -
J gene: TRBJ1-5
CDR3 protein: CASSEVLKGDWGNQPQHF
CDR3 DNA: TGTGCCAGCAGTGAAGTTTTAAAGGGGGACTGGGGCAATCAGCCCCAGCATTTT

V gene: TRBV7-6
D gene: TRBD1
clone size: -
J gene: TRBJ1-3
CDR3 protein: CASSADRAPGNTIYF
CDR3 DNA: TGTGCCAGCAGCGCCGACAGGGCTCCTGGAAACACCATATATTTT

V gene: TRBV9
D gene: -
clone size: -
J gene: TRBJ2-2
CDR3 protein: CASSELGGGTGELFF
CDR3 DNA: TGTGCCAGCAGCGAATTAGGGGGAGGGACCGGGGAGCTGTTTTTT

V gene: TRBV7-9
D gene: -
clone size: once
J gene: TRBJ2-7
CDR3 protein: CASSSVPAEQYF
CDR3 DNA: TGTGCCAGCAGCTCCGTCCCGGCTGAGCAGTACTTC

V gene: TRBV9
D gene: TRBD2
clone size: -
J gene: TRBJ2-2
CDR3 protein: CASSVAGLAGIVGGELFF
CDR3 DNA: TGTGCCAGCAGCGTAGCCGGACTAGCGGGGATTGTGGGCGGGGAGCTGTTTTTT

V gene: TRBV9
D gene: -
clone size: -
J gene: TRBJ2-7
CDR3 protein: CASSVGAGNTYEQYF
CDR3 DNA: TGTGCCAGCAGCGTAGGGGCGGGGAATACCTACGAGCAGTACTTC

V gene: TRBV5-4
D gene: TRBD2
clone size: -
J gene: TRBJ2-1
CDR3 protein: CASSSLAGEQFF
CDR3 DNA: TGTGCCAGCAGCTCACTAGCGGGTGAGCAGTTCTTC

V gene: TRBV10-3
D gene: -
clone size: few
J gene: TRBJ2-7
CDR3 protein: CAISESGEQYF
CDR3 DNA: TGTGCCATCAGTGAGTCGGGCGAGCAGTACTTC

V gene: TRBV4-1
D gene: -
clone size: -
J gene: TRBJ2-1
CDR3 protein: CASSQDGGGRVF
CDR3 DNA: TGCGCCAGCAGCCAAGATGGAGGGGGCCGGGTCTTC

V gene: TRBV7-9
D gene: -
clone size: -
J gene: TRBJ2-2
CDR3 protein: CADPLNTGELFF
CDR3 DNA: TGTGCCGATCCACTGAACACCGGGGAGCTGTTTTTT

V gene: TRBV30
D gene: -
clone size: -
J gene: TRBJ1-1
CDR3 protein: CAASPGSTEAFF
CDR3 DNA: TGTGCTGCCAGCCCAGGGAGTACTGAAGCTTTCTTT

V gene: TRBV5-1
D gene: -
clone size: -
J gene: TRBJ2-3
CDR3 protein: CASSPQPQTGTDTQYF
CDR3 DNA: TGCGCCAGCAGCCCGCAGCCTCAAACCGGCACAGATACGCAGTATTTT

V gene: TRBV5-6
D gene: -
clone size: -
J gene: TRBJ2-1
CDR3 protein: CASSQGTEQFF
CDR3 DNA: TGTGCCAGCAGCCAAGGCACTGAGCAGTTCTTC

V gene: TRBV29-1
D gene: -
clone size: -
J gene: TRBJ2-5
CDR3 protein: CSVEDPSATQYF
CDR3 DNA: TGCAGCGTTGAAGATCCAAGTGCGACCCAGTACTTC

V gene: TRBV4-2
D gene: TRBD2
clone size: -
J gene: TRBJ2-3
CDR3 protein: CASSQEFAGGPDTQYF
CDR3 DNA: TGTGCCAGCAGCCAAGAATTTGCGGGGGGACCAGATACGCAGTATTTT

V gene: TRBV5-1
D gene: TRBD1
clone size: -
J gene: TRBJ2-7
CDR3 protein: CASSGDRIWNEQYF
CDR3 DNA: TGCGCCAGCAGCGGGGACAGGATATGGAACGAGCAGTACTTC

V gene: TRBV13
D gene: -
clone size: -
J gene: TRBJ2-2
CDR3 protein: CASGEVLHIGELFF
CDR3 DNA: TGTGCCAGCGGAGAGGTACTTCACATCGGGGAGCTGTTTTTT

V gene: TRBV10-2
D gene: TRBD2
clone size: -
J gene: TRBJ2-3
CDR3 protein: CASMGWAGVSTDTQYF
CDR3 DNA: TGCGCCAGCATGGGGTGGGCGGGGGTTAGCACAGATACGCAGTATTTT

V gene: TRBV28
D gene: -
clone size: -
J gene: TRBJ1-2
CDR3 protein: CASSRPGLLAYYGYTF
CDR3 DNA: TGTGCCAGCAGCCGCCCGGGCCTACTTGCTTACTATGGCTACACCTTC

V gene: TRBV15
D gene: TRBD1
clone size: -
J gene: TRBJ2-7
CDR3 protein: CATSRGTGPVEQYF
CDR3 DNA: TGTGCCACCAGCAGAGGGACAGGGCCGGTTGAGCAGTACTTC

V gene: TRBV5-1
D gene: TRBD1
clone size: -
J gene: TRBJ2-7
CDR3 protein: CASSLQGALHEQYF
CDR3 DNA: TGCGCCAGCAGCTTACAGGGGGCTTTACACGAGCAGTACTTC